This T cell receptor beta chain was identified during a study of T-cell reconstitution after alpha-beta-depleted transplantation in children. This CDR3 spans 16 amino acids. The germline V gene encodes CDR1 LNHNV and CDR2 YYDKDF (reference sequence). V lost 5 bases to trimming and J lost 4 bases, with 18 bases between them. Preparation of the TCRbeta library was carried out with unique molecular identifiers. Each CDR3 protein gets one entry after TCRdb re-called the PCR reads with MiXCR. The data show around 360,000 distinct CDR3 sequences, about a tenth seen once. Sequences were derived from PBMCs from the stem cell graft donor, sampled from the stem cell graft. The rearrangement uses TRBV15 and TRBJ2-1, with D possibly TRBD2 on 6 matching bases. The TCR comes from a human donor who donated a stem cell graft to a child with acute lymphoblastic leukemia. The CDR3 is CATSGYGGTPYNEQFF. CDR3 sequence (DNA): TGTGCCACCAGCGGGTATGGGGGGACCCCTTACAATGAGCAGTTCTTC.